Following are 7 T cell receptor beta chains from one sample sequenced in a study of radiation and T cells in renal cell carcinoma. Stated time point: baseline pretreatment blood. Treatment meaning: 15 Gy SBRT to primary tumor, nephrectomy 4 weeks later. Generated by immunoSEQ multiplex PCR, the TCRdb table keeps only in-frame clones and is missing some. This table holds about 88,000 clones, 75% to 90% found once. The source material was blood, sampled from a patient whose treatment included radiotherapy and nephrectomy. These receptors were taken from a man aged 45-60 years with renal cell carcinoma.

The genes are TRBV27 and TRBJ2-1; no definite D call. The CDR3 spans 14 residues. Trimming stripped 2 bases from V and 4 bases from J, with 9 bases between. Germline V lookup: CDR1 MNHEY, CDR2 SMNVEV (reference sequence). The CDR3 coding sequence is TGTGCCAGCAGTTTAGGGCTAGGTTACAATGAGCAGTTCTTC. This gives the protein CASSLGLGYNEQFF.

This clone was counted once. The gene calls are TRBV29-1 and TRBJ2-2, with 11 positions matching TRBD1. This CDR3 spans 15 amino acids. The trim removed 3 bases at V and 3 bases at J, leaving 3 bases unmatched. Germline-derived CDR1 and CDR2 are SQVTM and ANQGSEA. The CDR3 sequence is CSVDWDRGDTGELFF. The CDR3 DNA reads as TGCAGCGTTGATTGGGACAGGGGGGACACCGGGGAGCTGTTTTTT.

A single count supports this clone. The chain joins TRBV4-1 to TRBJ2-5; 13 positions agree with TRBD2. This CDR3 spans 14 amino acids. The J segment lost 5 bases and the V segment lost 3 bases, leaving 0 bases of the junction unmatched. The V gene's germline CDR1 is MGHRA and CDR2 YSYEKL. The DNA for the CDR3 is TGCGCCAGCAGCCAGACTAGCGGGGGGGAGACCCAGTACTTC. It specifies CASSQTSGGETQYF.

The chain carries TRBV7-9 and TRBJ2-2, with 12 positions matching TRBD1. Trimming cost V 5 bases and J 7 bases; bases outside gene matches: 11. The CDR3 is 17 amino acids. CDR1 and CDR2 (germline): SEHNR, FQNEAQ (reference sequence). For the CDR3, the DNA is TGTGCCAGCAGCCCAAGACGGGACAGGGGGCGAATCGGGGAGCTGTTTTTT. Its translation: CASSPRRDRGRIGELFF.

The chain has TRBV14 and TRBJ2-3; unclear D gene. V gave up 2 bases and J gave up 2 bases, with 8 bases separating them. The CDR3 is made up of 14 amino acids. The germline V gene encodes CDR1 SGHDN and CDR2 FVKESK. In nucleotides, the CDR3 is TGTGCCAGCAGCCAATTGCTCTCCACAGATACGCAGTATTTT. As protein: CASSQLLSTDTQYF.

This clone was seen more than once but under ten times. The chain couples TRBV5-3 to TRBJ2-1, with 7 bases fitting TRBD2. Being an ORF, TRBV5-3 has a function that is uncertain. CDR3 length equals 21 residues. The V and J ends lost 4 bases and 1 base, in that order; junction bases with no gene match: 23. DNA for the CDR3: TGTGCCAGAAGCGAATCCCGCAACGTAGCCGTGGCGGGAGTATCCTACAATGAGCAGTTCTTC. Translation gives CARSESRNVAVAGVSYNEQFF.

The chain combines TRBV2 with TRBJ1-6, with D possibly TRBD1 on 5 matching bases. Germline V gene lookup returns CDR1 SNHLY and CDR2 FYNNEI. Deletions cut 4 bases from V and 2 bases from J, with 9 bases between. The CDR3 runs to 15 residues. The CDR3 nucleotides read TGTGCCAGCAGTGGGCAGGGCGCCTATAATTCACCCCTCCACTTT. Protein: CASSGQGAYNSPLHF. Full variable domain (missing parts from reference TRBV2 and TRBJ1-6): EPEVTQTPSHQVTQMGQEVILRCVPISNHLYFYWYRQILGQKVEFLVSFYNNEISEKSEIFDDQFSVERPDGSNFTLKIRSTKLEDSAMYFCASSGQGAYNSPLHFGNGTRLTVT.